This T cell receptor beta chain was identified in a study of early stage breast cancer tumors. The wider study: Twelve of the 16 invasive tumors were ER+, PR+ and HER2-. Approximately 10-fold was the mean read coverage per sample.

V lost 4 bases, J lost 6 bases, and 13 bases lay in between. The CDR3 extends over 14 amino acids. Germline loops: CDR1 SNHLY, CDR2 FYNNEI. Method: immunoSEQ multiplex PCR; TCRdb's copy keeps in-frame clones and lacks some. The table lists 30,000 to 40,000 clones, 74% of them singletons, with 6.5% to 8% in the top ten. This clone was detected only a few times. The chain uses TRBV2 and TRBJ1-5, with TRBD1 as a possible D gene (6 bases). Sequenced input: blood. This sequence was found in a person in their 60s with breast cancer. Here the CDR3 reads CASSGEGVGQPQHF. In nucleotides, the CDR3 is TGTGCCAGCAGTGGGGAGGGGGTAGGTCAGCCCCAGCATTTT.